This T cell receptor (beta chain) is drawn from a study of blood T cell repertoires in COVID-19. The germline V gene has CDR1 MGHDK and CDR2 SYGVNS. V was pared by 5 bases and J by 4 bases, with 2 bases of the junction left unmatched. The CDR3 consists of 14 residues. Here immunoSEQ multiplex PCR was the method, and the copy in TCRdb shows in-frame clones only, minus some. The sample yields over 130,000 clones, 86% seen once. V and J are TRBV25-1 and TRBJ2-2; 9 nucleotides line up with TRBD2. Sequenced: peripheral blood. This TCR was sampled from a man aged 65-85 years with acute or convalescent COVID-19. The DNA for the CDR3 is TGTGCCAGCAGTTTAGCGGGAGTCACCGGGGAGCTGTTTTTT. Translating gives CASSLAGVTGELFF.